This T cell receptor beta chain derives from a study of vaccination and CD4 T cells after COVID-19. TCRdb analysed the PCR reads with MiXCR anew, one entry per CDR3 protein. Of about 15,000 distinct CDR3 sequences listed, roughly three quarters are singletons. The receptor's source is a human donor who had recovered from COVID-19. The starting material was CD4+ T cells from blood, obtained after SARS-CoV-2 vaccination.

In nucleotides, the CDR3 is TGCAGTGCTAGAGTTAGCGGGGCGCGCACAGATACGCAGTATTTT. Protein product: CSARVSGARTDTQYF. This chain links TRBV20-1 with TRBJ2-3, with 8 bases that match TRBD2. The V and J ends lost 1 base and 1 base, in that order; junction bases with no gene match: 4. Germline CDR1 is DFQATT and CDR2 is SNEGSKA (reference sequence). This CDR3 contains 15 residues.